The subject of this entry is one T cell receptor beta chain. The antigen remains unidentified. In germline, CDR1 is SGHTA, CDR2 FQGNSA. The CDR3 contains 15 residues. Trimming took 1 base from V and 6 from J; bases not matched to a gene: 6. TCR beta libraries were prepared from cDNA with unique molecular identifiers. Roughly 500,000 cDNA molecules were obtained per 1 to 10 million input T cells. TCRdb re-called the PCR reads with MiXCR, one entry per CDR3 protein. The sample yields around 700,000 distinct CDR3 sequences, 55% to 60% seen once. The data originate from a study of post-analysis software for immune sequencing data. Study-level points and caveats: Normalized Chao1 diversity was significantly lower in multiple sclerosis patients than in controls. Five TRBV segments, including TRBV5-6, TRBV5-1 and TRBV20-1, were more frequent in patients than controls.

The chain carries TRBV7-2 and TRBJ2-3; 8 bases fit TRBD2. This clonotype was sampled from a girl between 2 and 10 years old with multiple sclerosis. Material: blood. The DNA for the CDR3 is TGTGCCAGCAGCTTAGTCGGGGGGGTCGGCGATACGCAGTATTTT. It specifies CASSLVGGVGDTQYF.